This entry is about one T cell receptor (beta chain). Antigen: not known. The entry originates in a study of cytomegalovirus exposure and HLA in healthy donors. Donors were nominally healthy when sampled, though unrecorded immune exposures were likely. Overall study findings and caveats: It was likely that a cluster of highly shared sequence variants was a sequencing artifact. A later analysis reported that several of the most significant clusters appeared to be linked to common viral pathogens, among them Epstein-Barr virus. A later analysis showed TCR association rates differing by HLA locus, peaking at DRB1 and lowest at HLA-C.

Primers for the PCR totalled 60 Vbeta and 13 Jbeta. TCRdb keeps only in-frame clones here, not all; method: immunoSEQ multiplex PCR. The data show fewer than 95,000 clones, approximately 63% seen once. The material sequenced was PBMCs. This sequence originates from a woman in her 30s in good health and CMV-seronegative.

CDR3 residues: CARTGSGSYNSPLHF. The CDR3 DNA is TGTGCCAGGACAGGCTCAGGCTCCTATAATTCACCCCTCCACTTT. The chain employs TRBV19 and TRBJ1-6; tentative D call: TRBD1 (6 bases). V was shortened by 9 bases and J by 0 bases, with 12 bases between the two germline ends. This CDR3 comprises 15 residues. In germline, CDR1 is LNHDA, CDR2 SQIVND (reference sequence).